The 24 T cell receptor beta chains reported below all come from one sample, sequenced in a study of response to subunit inactivated influenza vaccine. TCRdb used MiXCR to reprocess the RT-PCR reads, holding one entry per CDR3 protein. Of roughly 620,000 distinct CDR3 sequences listed, approximately 10% are singletons. These data also featured in a second study, about T cells expressing NK-cell markers. That paper adds: cDNA encoding TCR beta was synthesized via 5'RACE template switching incorporating UMIs.

The sample in question was PBMCs from blood, obtained on the day of vaccination. These receptors were obtained from a man in his fifties or sixties who received an inactivated influenza vaccine.

The chain couples TRBV18 to TRBJ2-1, with D tentatively TRBD2 (6 bases). With 6 bases removed from V and 7 bases from J, the gap between germline ends came to 19 bases. Germline CDR1 and CDR2: KGHSH and LQKENI. CDR3 length: 15 residues. CDR3 nucleotides: TGTGCCAGCTCCCTAGGGAGCGGCGGGATTAATGAGCAGTTCTTC. It translates to CASSLGSGGINEQFF.

This clonotype was counted many times. This chain connects TRBV12-3 or TRBV12-4 to TRBJ2-7, with D maybe TRBD1 (7 bases). V was clipped by 6 bases and J by 2 bases, with 17 bases between them. This CDR3 contains 15 residues. Written as DNA, the CDR3 is TGTGCCAGCAGGTCCAGGGGGGATGAGACCTACGAGCAGTACTTC. It specifies CASRSRGDETYEQYF.

In regard to this clonotype: A single base separates this from a much larger clone, so it may be a read error. The rearrangement uses TRBV29-1 and TRBJ2-3, with TRBD2 as a possible D gene (5 bases). The CDR3 sequence is 16 residues long. Germline V gene sequence: CDR1 SQVTM, CDR2 ANQGSEA. Between the trimmed V and J ends, which lost 2 bases and 2 bases, there was a span of 17 bases. DNA for the CDR3: TGCAGCGTTGAATTAGCGCTATCGGGAACCACAGATACGCAGTATTTT. Amino acids: CSVELALSGTTDTQYF.

The chain links TRBV7-3 to TRBJ2-1; possible D gene TRBD1, 6 bases. The CDR3 is 18 residues long. Germline V CDR1 and CDR2: SGHTA, FQGTGA. V lost 6 bases, J lost 5 bases, and 26 bases lay in between. The CDR3 nucleotides are TGTGCCAGCAGTCTAAGGGGGACATACGGGTTAGGTGACAATGAGCAGTTCTTC. This translates into CASSLRGTYGLGDNEQFF.

V is TRBV10-3 and J is TRBJ1-2; D gene ambiguous. The CDR3 runs 14 residues. Germline V gene lookup returns CDR1 ENHRY and CDR2 SYGVKD. Trimming shortened V by 2 bases and J by 5 bases, and 12 bases separated the two germline ends. In DNA, the CDR3 is TGTGCCATCAGTGAGCCAAGGGCGCGGTATGGCTACACCTTC. Its translation is CAISEPRARYGYTF.

This clonotype was counted a few times. The V and J genes are TRBV14 and TRBJ2-1; tentatively, D is TRBD1 (5 bases). This CDR3 contains 12 residues. Germline CDR1 reads SGHDN; CDR2 reads FVKESK. V lost 3 bases to trimming and J lost 12 bases, with 12 bases between them. The CDR3, as DNA: TGTGCCAGCAGCCATGGTATAGGGGCGCAGTTCTTC. Encoded protein: CASSHGIGAQFF.

The chain combines TRBV6-1 with TRBJ2-7, with a possible D match to TRBD1 (6 bases). The CDR3 covers 14 residues. Looked up from germline, CDR1 is MNHNS and CDR2 is SASEGT. With 3 bases removed from V and 3 bases from J, the gap between germline ends came to 12 bases. The chain's CDR3 is CASSDLRDNYEQYF. The CDR3 DNA reads as TGTGCCAGCAGTGACCTCAGGGACAACTACGAGCAGTACTTC.

There are a few counts of this clonotype. The genes are TRBV28 and TRBJ2-5; either TRBD1 or TRBD2 may supply D (5 bases each). From germline, CDR1 is MDHEN and CDR2 SYDVKM. The CDR3 runs 15 residues. Trimming stripped 6 bases from V and 5 bases from J, with 19 bases between. The CDR3 region is CASSKIPRGQETQYF. CDR3 nucleotide sequence: TGTGCCAGCAGCAAGATCCCTCGGGGCCAGGAGACCCAGTACTTC.

V and J are TRBV5-1 and TRBJ2-5; 7 nucleotides line up with TRBD1. The CDR3 covers 14 residues. Germline lookup yields CDR1 SGHRS and CDR2 YFSETQ. J lost 4 bases, V lost 4 bases, and 7 bases had no gene match. The CDR3 here is CASSADRVGETQYF. The CDR3 coding sequence is TGCGCCAGCAGCGCCGACAGGGTGGGAGAGACCCAGTACTTC.

The gene calls are TRBV12-3 or TRBV12-4 and TRBJ1-1; 7 nucleotides agree with TRBD1. The CDR3 sequence is 14 residues long. The V gene end was trimmed by 6 bases and the J gene end by 4 bases; junction bases not matched to a gene: 8. The CDR3 is CASSHRGRGTEAFF. CDR3 DNA sequence: TGTGCCAGCAGCCACAGGGGAAGGGGCACTGAAGCTTTCTTT.

J is TRBJ2-7 and V is TRBV20-1; 7 bases agree with TRBD2. Germline loops: CDR1 DFQATT, CDR2 SNEGSKA (reference sequence). CDR3 length: 13 residues. V trimming: 1 base; J trimming: 2 bases; junction bases outside the gene matches: 2. The CDR3 sequence is CSARASGPYEQYF. The CDR3 nucleotides are TGCAGTGCTAGAGCTAGCGGCCCCTACGAGCAGTACTTC.

The chain is built from TRBV4-3 and TRBJ1-3, with D tentatively TRBD1 (6 bases). The CDR3 covers 15 residues. V was shortened by 2 bases and J by 7 bases, with 15 bases between the two germline ends. Germline CDR1 and CDR2: LGHNA and YSLEER. CDR3 protein: CASSQLGGARNTIYF. The CDR3 bases are TGCGCCAGCAGCCAACTCGGGGGGGCCCGGAACACCATATATTTT.

In this sample, this clonotype turned up many times. The chain is built from TRBV5-1 and TRBJ2-2; D call uncertain. Germline V gives CDR1 SGHRS, CDR2 YFSETQ. The germline V and J ends were trimmed by 6 bases and 6 bases, with 15 bases remaining between them. CDR3 length: 14 residues. The CDR3 nucleotides are TGCGCCAGCACCACCATCACCGGTTCCGGGGAGCTGTTTTTT. Translation: CASTTITGSGELFF.

On this clonotype itself: The germline gene is not matched at one end of the junction; a read error may be the cause. The chain links TRBV20-1 to TRBJ2-6, with 9 nucleotides matching TRBD1. The CDR3 consists of 18 residues. Germline-derived CDR1 and CDR2 are DFQATT and SNEGSKA (reference sequence). Written as DNA, the CDR3 is TGCAGTGCCAGAGGGGACAGGGACGATTCCTCTGGGGCCAACGTCCTGACTTTC. Encoded protein: CSARGDRDDSSGANVLTF.

The chain is built from TRBV6-1 and TRBJ2-7, with 14 bases identical to TRBD2. This CDR3 contains 15 residues. CDR1 and CDR2 (germline): MNHNS, SASEGT. V lost 9 bases to trimming and J lost 7 bases; unmatched junction nucleotides: 11. CDR3 sequence (DNA): TGTGCCAGTGATCCGACCGGGACTAGCGGGAGAGAGCAGTACTTC. Residues: CASDPTGTSGREQYF.

In regard to this clonotype: The germline gene is not matched at one end of the junction; a read error may be the cause. V usage is TRBV12-3 or TRBV12-4 and J usage is TRBJ1-2, with unresolved D. This CDR3 contains 15 residues. CDR3 loop: CASSLMDGGNYGYSF. CDR3 bases: TGTGCCAGCAGTTTAATGGACGGTGGTAACTATGGCTACTCCTTC.

This clonotype has more than one count but fewer than ten. The chain recombines TRBV7-2 with TRBJ1-2, with 7 bases matching TRBD1. Germline trimming cut 5 bases from V and 6 bases from J; bases unmatched to any gene: 12. CDR3 size: 15 residues. Germline V gene data show CDR1 as SGHTA and CDR2 as FQGNSA. The CDR3 region is CASSAPTGFRNGYTF. CDR3 nucleotides: TGTGCCAGCAGCGCGCCGACAGGGTTCAGAAATGGCTACACCTTC. Drawing the rest from reference TRBV7-2 and TRBJ1-2, the complete variable domain is GAGVSQSPSNKVTEKGKDVELRCDPISGHTALYWYRQSLGQGLEFLIYFQGNSAPDKSGLPSDRFSAERTGGSVSTLTIQRTQQEDSAVYLCASSAPTGFRNGYTFGSGTRLTVV.

This rearrangement joins TRBV20-1 to TRBJ1-5; TRBD1 is a possible D gene (5 bases). This CDR3 has 14 residues. The ends were cut back, 2 bases at V and 1 base at J, with 9 bases in the middle. The V gene's germline CDR1 is DFQATT and CDR2 SNEGSKA (reference sequence). This CDR3 is CSARRGRSNQPQHF. CDR3 nucleotides: TGCAGTGCTAGAAGGGGTCGGAGCAATCAGCCCCAGCATTTT.

This clonotype appeared a few times. The chain uses TRBV4-1 and TRBJ2-7, with TRBD1 matching 7 bases. The CDR3 consists of 16 residues. V shed 4 bases, J shed 0 bases, and the junction held 9 bases outside the gene matches. The germline V gene has CDR1 MGHRA and CDR2 YSYEKL. The CDR3 is CASSRLPGQNSYEQYF. As DNA, the CDR3 is TGCGCCAGCAGCCGACTACCGGGACAGAACTCCTACGAGCAGTACTTC.

V and J are TRBV24-1 and TRBJ2-1; 7 bases match TRBD2. This CDR3 contains 13 residues. Germline loops: CDR1 KGHDR, CDR2 SFDVKD. J lost 1 base, V lost 10 bases, and 3 bases had no gene match. CDR3 amino acids: CATGGISYNEQFF. The CDR3 nucleotides read TGTGCCACGGGGGGGATTTCCTACAATGAGCAGTTCTTC.

In this sample, this clonotype turned up many times. The V call is TRBV4-3, the J call TRBJ2-4, with D maybe TRBD1 (5 bases). The CDR3 contains 15 residues. Trimming took 0 bases from V and 6 from J, leaving 12 bases between them. Per germline, CDR1 LGHNA and CDR2 YSLEER. The chain's CDR3 is CASSQEWGIVNIQYF. The DNA of the CDR3 is TGCGCCAGCAGCCAAGAGTGGGGCATCGTAAACATTCAGTACTTC.

This clonotype has a count of ten or more. The chain is built from TRBV7-2 and TRBJ2-3, with 10 bases identical to TRBD2. This CDR3 region has 16 residues. CDR1 is SGHTA and CDR2 is FQGNSA in the germline V gene. V lost 5 bases, J lost 3 bases, and 8 bases stayed unmatched. CDR3 region: CASSPPGLASTDTQYF. CDR3 nucleotide sequence: TGTGCCAGCAGCCCACCGGGACTAGCGTCGACAGATACGCAGTATTTT. Variable domain in full (rest from reference TRBV7-2 and TRBJ2-3): GAGVSQSPSNKVTEKGKDVELRCDPISGHTALYWYRQSLGQGLEFLIYFQGNSAPDKSGLPSDRFSAERTGGSVSTLTIQRTQQEDSAVYLCASSPPGLASTDTQYFGPGTRLTVL.

The V and J genes are TRBV7-9 and TRBJ2-5; no clear D. V shed 1 base and J shed 2 bases, with 8 bases lying between them. The CDR3 length is 14 residues. The V gene's germline CDR1 is SEHNR and CDR2 FQNEAQ (reference sequence). For the CDR3, the DNA is TGTGCCAGCAGCTTAGAAGACCCTCAAGAGACCCAGTACTTC. Protein sequence: CASSLEDPQETQYF.

This clonotype was seen more than once but under ten times. The chain has TRBV6-2 or TRBV6-3 and TRBJ2-3, with 7 bases fitting TRBD1. The CDR3 covers 16 residues. Germline assignment: CDR1 MNHEY and CDR2 SVGEGT. Trimming cost V 2 bases and J 0 bases; bases outside gene matches: 5. For the CDR3, the DNA is TGTGCCAGCAGTTACGTCACAGGGGAAAGCACAGATACGCAGTATTTT. Translating it yields CASSYVTGESTDTQYF.